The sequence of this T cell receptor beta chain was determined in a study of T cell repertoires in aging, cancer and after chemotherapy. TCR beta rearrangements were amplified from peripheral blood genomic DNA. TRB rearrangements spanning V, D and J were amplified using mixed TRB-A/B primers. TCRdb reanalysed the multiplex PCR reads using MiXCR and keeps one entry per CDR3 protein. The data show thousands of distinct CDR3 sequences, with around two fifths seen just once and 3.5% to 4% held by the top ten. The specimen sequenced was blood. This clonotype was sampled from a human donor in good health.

The CDR3 reads CASSYTGTGVSPLHF. The CDR3 region has the DNA TGTGCCAGCAGTTATACCGGGACAGGGGTTTCACCCCTCCACTTT. The chain employs TRBV6-5 and TRBJ1-6, with TRBD1 matching 10 bases. CDR3 length: 15 residues. V lost 3 bases and J lost 9; bases outside the gene matches: 5. CDR1 MNHEY and CDR2 SVGAGI come from the germline V gene.